What follows are 26 T cell receptor beta chains derived from one specimen sequenced in a study of control samples from healthy donors and cancer patients. The repertoire was sequenced with immunoSEQ multiplex PCR; TCRdb's copy has only in-frame clones and lacks some. Of roughly 120,000 clones listed, 75% to 90% are singletons. Sequences were obtained from PBMCs. These receptors came from a woman between 50 and 59 years old with colorectal cancer.

V usage is TRBV6-6 and J usage is TRBJ2-1; D is unresolved. CDR1 and CDR2 (germline): MNHNY, SVGAGI (reference sequence). The CDR3 has 14 amino acids. V was cut by 2 bases and J by 5 bases, with 10 bases left in between. This chain's CDR3 is CASSYSGGHNEQFF. CDR3 DNA: TGTGCCAGCAGTTACAGTGGCGGACACAATGAGCAGTTCTTC.

The chain combines TRBV21-1 with TRBJ2-7; TRBD2, the table's D call, was not compared with the DNA. TRBV21-1 counts as a pseudogene. The CDR3 contains 16 residues. Here the CDR3 reads CASLETGRGVMDEQYF. The CDR3 region has the DNA TGTGCCAGTCTAGAGACGGGGAGGGGAGTGATGGACGAGCAGTACTTC.

V gene TRBV28 combines with J gene TRBJ1-3; TRBD1 agrees at 7 bases. J lost 4 bases, V lost 10 bases, and 13 bases had no gene match. The CDR3 consists of 15 residues. From germline, CDR1 is MDHEN and CDR2 SYDVKM. CDR3 DNA: TGTGCCACCTTGTCAGACAGGGTACCGGGAAACACCATATATTTT. Translation: CATLSDRVPGNTIYF.

The chain combines TRBV7-8 with TRBJ2-7, with D possibly matching TRBD1 (5 bases). Trimming removed 1 base at V and 1 base at J, with 14 bases between. This CDR3 has 16 amino acids. Germline V gives CDR1 SGHVS, CDR2 FQNEAQ. The CDR3 sequence: CASSLELQGISYEQYF. The CDR3 coding sequence is TGTGCCAGCAGCTTAGAGTTGCAGGGTATTTCCTACGAGCAGTACTTC.

The J gene is TRBJ1-2, the V gene TRBV6-1; a weak D match, TRBD1 (6 bases). CDR3 length: 16 residues. The germline V gene has CDR1 MNHNS and CDR2 SASEGT. The ends were cut back, 2 bases at V and 7 bases at J, with 20 bases in the middle. The CDR3 loop is CASSEILGGPTSGYTF. The CDR3 nucleotides are TGTGCCAGCAGTGAAATTCTAGGGGGTCCTACTTCTGGCTACACCTTC.

The chain links TRBV6-5 to TRBJ2-5; TRBD1 or TRBD2 may be the D gene (5 bases each). This CDR3 is built from 13 residues. V was clipped by 8 bases and J by 1 base, with 11 bases between them. CDR1 is MNHEY and CDR2 is SVGAGI in the germline V gene. CDR3: CASEGTVQETQYF. In DNA form, the CDR3 reads TGTGCCAGCGAGGGGACCGTCCAAGAGACCCAGTACTTC.

The CDR3 DNA sequence: TGTGCCAGCAGCTCGCTAGGGGACACTGAAGCTTTCTTT. It translates to CASSSLGDTEAFF. The chain recombines TRBV11-1 with TRBJ1-1, with a weak D call TRBD1 (5 bases). Germline CDR1 reads SGHAT; CDR2 reads FQDESV (reference sequence). CDR3 length: 13 amino acids. V lost 4 bases to trimming and J lost 3 bases, with 9 bases between them.

The chain carries TRBV27 and TRBJ1-6, with D maybe TRBD1 (5 bases). The CDR3 runs 14 residues. Trimming removed 7 bases from V and 10 bases from J, with 17 bases in between. Per the germline V gene, CDR1 is MNHEY and CDR2 is SMNVEV (reference sequence). CDR3 residues: CASIRGGMGSPLHF. CDR3 in DNA: TGTGCCAGCATCCGTGGGGGGATGGGATCACCCCTCCACTTT.

This chain uses TRBV11-2 with TRBJ1-1; no clear D. The CDR3 is 15 amino acids. Germline CDR1 reads SGHAT; CDR2 reads FQNNGV. Trimming left V 0 bases short and J 2 bases short, with 10 bases between. The CDR3 here is CASSLDHILNTEAFF. The CDR3 DNA reads TGTGCCAGCAGCTTAGATCACATCCTAAACACTGAAGCTTTCTTT.

V gene TRBV7-9 combines with J gene TRBJ2-1; D is possibly TRBD2 (6 bases). CDR1 and CDR2 (germline): SEHNR, FQNEAQ (reference sequence). V was shortened by 5 bases and J by 6 bases, with 14 bases between the two germline ends. The CDR3 covers 14 residues. The DNA of the CDR3 is TGTGCCAGCAGCCCGAAACGACTAGTCAATGAGCAGTTCTTC. Translation gives CASSPKRLVNEQFF.

This chain links TRBV18 with TRBJ2-2; 7 bases are shared with TRBD1. Germline CDR1 and CDR2: KGHSH and LQKENI. The trim removed 4 bases at V and 0 bases at J, leaving 14 bases unmatched. The CDR3 sequence is 19 residues long. The CDR3 spells CASSRYPRTGAPNTGELFF. DNA for the CDR3: TGTGCCAGCTCACGTTATCCCCGAACAGGGGCCCCGAACACCGGGGAGCTGTTTTTT. Using reference TRBV18 and TRBJ2-2 for the parts outside the CDR3, the full variable domain is NAGVMQNPRHLVRRRGQEARLRCSPMKGHSHVYWYRQLPEEGLKFMVYLQKENIIDESGMPKERFSAEFPKEGPSILRIQQVVRGDSAAYFCASSRYPRTGAPNTGELFFGEGSRLTVL.

This chain joins TRBV10-3 and TRBJ2-7; 8 positions agree with TRBD2. V shed 0 bases and J 2 bases; nucleotides not matched to a gene: 6. The V gene's germline CDR1 is ENHRY and CDR2 SYGVKD. The CDR3 consists of 16 residues. The CDR3 here is CAISESTGGRTYEQYF. CDR3 nucleotide sequence: TGTGCCATCAGTGAGTCGACGGGCGGGAGGACCTACGAGCAGTACTTC.

This chain links TRBV6-6 with TRBJ2-1; tentatively, D is TRBD2 (7 bases). This CDR3 is 15 amino acids long. Trimming left V 5 bases short and J 3 bases short, with 14 bases between. Germline V gene data show CDR1 as MNHNY and CDR2 as SVGAGI (reference sequence). Here the CDR3 DNA reads TGTGCCAGCAGTGAGGGGGGGGCGGGCTACAATGAGCAGTTCTTC. It yields the protein CASSEGGAGYNEQFF.

V is TRBV28 and J is TRBJ1-2; 8 bases are a match to TRBD1. From germline, CDR1 is MDHEN and CDR2 SYDVKM. V was pared by 1 base and J by 7 bases, with 8 bases of the junction left unmatched. The CDR3 consists of 15 residues. The CDR3 is CASSLYGTGQGGYTF. CDR3 sequence (DNA): TGTGCCAGCAGTTTATACGGTACTGGACAGGGTGGCTACACCTTC.

The V gene is TRBV30, the J gene TRBJ1-3; D call uncertain. There are 14 residues in the CDR3. The germline gives CDR1 GTSNPN, CDR2 SVGIG (reference sequence). V dropped 8 bases and J dropped 0 bases, with 14 bases sitting between them. CDR3 loop: CAGLPWSSGNTIYF. The CDR3 DNA is TGTGCCGGACTTCCCTGGAGCTCTGGAAACACCATATATTTT.

The chain carries TRBV24-1 and TRBJ2-1; 11 bases fit TRBD2. Unmatched junction bases numbered 6, after V lost 4 bases and J lost 2 bases. Germline V gives CDR1 KGHDR, CDR2 SFDVKD. The CDR3 has 17 amino acids. This chain's CDR3 is CATSDRGTSGAYNEQFF. For the CDR3, the DNA is TGTGCCACCAGTGACCGAGGGACTAGCGGAGCCTACAATGAGCAGTTCTTC.

This chain links TRBV19 with TRBJ1-5; D might be TRBD1 (6 bases). Germline V lookup: CDR1 LNHDA, CDR2 SQIVND (reference sequence). This CDR3 is 15 amino acids long. The V and J ends lost 6 bases and 4 bases respectively, with 16 bases between them. CDR3 sequence reads: CASSAGGAVNQPQHF. The CDR3 nucleotides are TGTGCCAGTAGCGCCGGGGGGGCAGTTAATCAGCCCCAGCATTTT.

The V gene is TRBV19, the J gene TRBJ2-1; no clear D gene. CDR1 and CDR2 from the germline V gene are LNHDA and SQIVND (reference sequence). This CDR3 contains 17 residues. Deletions cut 0 bases from V and 0 bases from J, with 12 bases between. CDR3 sequence: CASSIDLPGRSYNEQFF. CDR3 DNA sequence: TGTGCCAGTAGTATAGATTTGCCGGGCCGCTCCTACAATGAGCAGTTCTTC.

The chain couples TRBV25-1 to TRBJ1-6, with D hard to call. This CDR3 contains 16 residues. CDR1 and CDR2 (germline): MGHDK, SYGVNS. The germline V and J ends were trimmed by 4 bases and 4 bases, with 14 bases remaining between them. CDR3 in DNA: TGTGCCAGCAGTGGACTCACGCACGAATATAATTCACCCCTCCACTTT. Encoded protein: CASSGLTHEYNSPLHF.

The CDR3 spells CASSPTGEGTEAFF. The CDR3 coding sequence is TGTGCCAGCTCACCGACAGGGGAGGGCACTGAAGCTTTCTTT. The chain uses TRBV18 and TRBJ1-1, with 8 bases matching TRBD1. V gave up 3 bases and J gave up 4 bases; unmatched junction bases: 4. Germline CDR1 is KGHSH and CDR2 is LQKENI. The CDR3 length is 14 residues.

The V gene is TRBV5-1, the J gene TRBJ2-1; D perhaps matches TRBD1 (6 bases). Germline-derived CDR1 and CDR2 are SGHRS and YFSETQ. The CDR3 length is 14 residues. V gave up 4 bases and J gave up 6 bases, with 14 bases separating them. The CDR3 spells CASSEQGRGNEQFF. CDR3 sequence (DNA): TGCGCCAGCAGCGAACAGGGTCGGGGCAATGAGCAGTTCTTC.

This chain uses TRBV27 with TRBJ1-1; D is undetermined. Germline CDR1 and CDR2: MNHEY and SMNVEV (reference sequence). The V and J ends lost 8 bases and 4 bases respectively, with 20 bases between them. This CDR3 contains 15 residues. CDR3 bases: TGTGCCAGCCGTTCGGCTGAAGGACGAGGCACTGAAGCTTTCTTT. Its protein product is CASRSAEGRGTEAFF.

The chain carries TRBV10-3 and TRBJ2-6; D may be TRBD1 (6 bases). The CDR3 runs 15 residues. V gave up 8 bases and J gave up 0 bases, with 11 bases separating them. CDR1 is ENHRY, CDR2 SYGVKD, per germline. As DNA, the CDR3 is TGTGCCATCGGGGCAGGGGTCTCTGGGGCCAACGTCCTGACTTTC. This translates into CAIGAGVSGANVLTF.

The chain carries TRBV7-2 and TRBJ2-7; 11 nucleotides agree with TRBD1. CDR3 size: 15 residues. After removal of 5 bases from V and 3 bases from J, the junction contained 6 bases not matched to a gene. In germline, CDR1 is SGHTA, CDR2 FQGNSA. The chain's CDR3 is CASSERTGGVYEQYF. Written as DNA, the CDR3 is TGTGCCAGCAGCGAACGGACAGGGGGCGTCTACGAGCAGTACTTC.

The rearrangement joins TRBV19 to TRBJ2-5, with 8 bases matching TRBD1. CDR3 length: 15 amino acids. With V trimmed by 9 bases and J by 5 bases, 14 bases remained unmatched. Germline V gene sequence: CDR1 LNHDA, CDR2 SQIVND (reference sequence). The CDR3 sequence: CASSQTDRAKETQYF. In DNA, the CDR3 is TGTGCCAGCAGTCAAACGGACAGGGCGAAGGAGACCCAGTACTTC. Complete variable domain (other parts from reference TRBV19 and TRBJ2-5): DGGITQSPKYLFRKEGQNVTLSCEQNLNHDAMYWYRQDPGQGLRLIYYSQIVNDFQKGDIAEGYSVSREKKESFPLTVTSAQKNPTAFYLCASSQTDRAKETQYFGPGTRLLVL.

On this clone: At one end, the junction sequence differs from germline, possibly due to a read error. The V and J genes are TRBV6-2 or TRBV6-3 and TRBJ1-2; TRBD1 agrees at 8 bases. The germline CDR1 and CDR2 sequences are MNHEY and SVGEGT. CDR3 length: 13 amino acids. The CDR3 region has the DNA TGTGCCAGCAGTTACAGGAGGGAGACAGGGGTGGCCTTC. This translates into CASSYRRETGVAF.